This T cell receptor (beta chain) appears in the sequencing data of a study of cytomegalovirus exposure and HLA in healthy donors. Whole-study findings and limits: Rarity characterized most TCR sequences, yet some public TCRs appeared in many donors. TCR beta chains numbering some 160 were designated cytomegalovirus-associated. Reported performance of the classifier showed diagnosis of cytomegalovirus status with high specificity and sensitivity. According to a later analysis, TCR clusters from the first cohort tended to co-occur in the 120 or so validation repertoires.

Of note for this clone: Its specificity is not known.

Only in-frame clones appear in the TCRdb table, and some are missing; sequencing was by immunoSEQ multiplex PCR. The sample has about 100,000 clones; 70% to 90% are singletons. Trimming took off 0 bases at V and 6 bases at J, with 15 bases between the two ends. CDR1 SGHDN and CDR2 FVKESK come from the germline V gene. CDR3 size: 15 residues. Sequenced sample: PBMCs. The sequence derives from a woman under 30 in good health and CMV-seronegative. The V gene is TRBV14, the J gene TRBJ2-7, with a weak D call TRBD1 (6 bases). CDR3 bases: TGTGCCAGCAGCCAAGAGGGTCACAGGGCAGCCGAGCAGTACTTC. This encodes CASSQEGHRAAEQYF.